Each of the 32 T cell receptor beta chains below was sequenced from the same sample in a study of T cell repertoires in cytomegalovirus infection. TCRdb passed the reads through MiXCR, listing each CDR3 protein once. Of about 700,000 distinct CDR3 sequences listed, roughly a third are singletons. Which antigens these TCRs recognize remains unknown. Sequenced here: cultured PBMCs, sampled from culture after CMV antigen stimulation. These TCRs come from a human donor in good health (CMV status not recorded). Some clones in this sample may be carry-over from other donors' samples.

This chain joins TRBV5-1 and TRBJ2-1, with TRBD2 matching over 7 bases. Germline values: CDR1 SGHRS, CDR2 YFSETQ. Unmatched junction bases numbered 5, after V lost 0 bases and J lost 8 bases. The CDR3 loop spans 14 amino acids. The CDR3: CASSLATSPHEQFF. DNA of the CDR3: TGCGCCAGCAGCTTGGCGACTAGCCCACATGAGCAGTTCTTC. Supplemented by reference TRBV5-1 and TRBJ2-1, the full variable domain reads KAGVTQTPRYLIKTRGQQVTLSCSPISGHRSVSWYQQTPGQGLQFLFEYFSETQRNKGNFPGRFSGRQFSNSRSEMNVSTLELGDSALYLCASSLATSPHEQFFGPGTRLTVL.

The J gene is TRBJ1-3, the V gene TRBV28; weak D call: TRBD1 (5 bases). V lost 5 bases to trimming and J lost 8 bases, with 19 bases between them. Germline V gene lookup returns CDR1 MDHEN and CDR2 SYDVKM. The CDR3 covers 15 residues. DNA for the CDR3: TGTGCCAGCAGTCCTGGACTCGGGGGAGGTCACACCATATATTTT. Amino acids: CASSPGLGGGHTIYF.

The V gene is TRBV6-1, the J gene TRBJ1-1; D uncertain. Deletions cut 5 bases from V and 4 bases from J, with 11 bases between. CDR1 and CDR2 from the germline V gene are MNHNS and SASEGT. This CDR3 is built from 13 residues. Here the CDR3 reads CASSRTSRTEAFF. CDR3 bases: TGTGCCAGCAGTAGAACGTCTCGCACTGAAGCTTTCTTT.

This clonotype has at least ten counts. The chain has TRBV7-2 and TRBJ1-3; perhaps TRBD1 as D (6 bases). The CDR3 sequence is 16 residues long. V was shortened by 5 bases and J by 0 bases, with 14 bases between the two germline ends. CDR1 and CDR2 from the germline V gene are SGHTA and FQGNSA. CDR3 loop: CASSIRRQASGNTIYF. DNA for the CDR3: TGTGCCAGCAGCATAAGACGACAGGCCTCTGGAAACACCATATATTTT.

This clonotype has just a few counts. The chain carries TRBV2 and TRBJ2-1; D gene uncertain. V was cut by 4 bases and J by 6 bases, with 10 bases left in between. This CDR3 has 13 residues. CDR1 and CDR2 (germline): SNHLY, FYNNEI. The CDR3 sequence: CASSAGPANEQFF. For the CDR3, the DNA is TGTGCCAGCAGTGCAGGTCCAGCCAATGAGCAGTTCTTC.

This clonotype turned up a few times. This chain links TRBV11-2 with TRBJ1-2; D perhaps matches TRBD1 (5 bases). Trimming took 0 bases from V and 8 from J, leaving 10 bases between them. Germline-derived CDR1 and CDR2 are SGHAT and FQNNGV. The CDR3 is made up of 13 amino acids. The CDR3 DNA is TGTGCCAGCAGCTTAGAGGCGGGGCTCGGCTACACCTTC. Its translation: CASSLEAGLGYTF.

This clonotype was observed many times. This chain links TRBV7-2 with TRBJ2-1, with D tentatively TRBD1 (5 bases). In germline, CDR1 is SGHTA, CDR2 FQGNSA. The ends were cut back, 5 bases at V and 6 bases at J, with 20 bases in the middle. The CDR3 is 16 amino acids. The DNA of the CDR3 is TGTGCCAGCAGCCCCATGGGGCCCATGATTGGCAATGAGCAGTTCTTC. Amino acids: CASSPMGPMIGNEQFF. Combining the CDR3 with reference TRBV7-2 and TRBJ2-1 gives the whole variable domain GAGVSQSPSNKVTEKGKDVELRCDPISGHTALYWYRQSLGQGLEFLIYFQGNSAPDKSGLPSDRFSAERTGGSVSTLTIQRTQQEDSAVYLCASSPMGPMIGNEQFFGPGTRLTVL.

V gene TRBV19 combines with J gene TRBJ2-7; D tentatively fits TRBD1 or TRBD2 (5 bases each). Germline-derived CDR1 and CDR2 are LNHDA and SQIVND (reference sequence). This CDR3 has 12 amino acids. Trimming removed 9 bases from V and 7 bases from J, with 16 bases in between. In DNA, the CDR3 is TGTGCCAGCGGGGACCCCCTGGGTGAGCAGTACTTC. Protein sequence: CASGDPLGEQYF. Together with reference TRBV19 and TRBJ2-7, the CDR3 gives the full variable domain: DGGITQSPKYLFRKEGQNVTLSCEQNLNHDAMYWYRQDPGQGLRLIYYSQIVNDFQKGDIAEGYSVSREKKESFPLTVTSAQKNPTAFYLCASGDPLGEQYFGPGTRLTVT.

This clonotype was counted a few times. This sequence joins TRBV6-1 and TRBJ2-5; the D call may be TRBD1 or TRBD2 (6 bases each). Germline V gene data show CDR1 as MNHNS and CDR2 as SASEGT. CDR3 size: 17 residues. Trimming took off 3 bases at V and 4 bases at J, with 21 bases between the two ends. The CDR3 is CASSDLVRGRRGETQYF. CDR3 sequence (DNA): TGTGCCAGCAGTGATTTGGTCAGGGGACGGCGGGGAGAGACCCAGTACTTC.

The gene calls are TRBV7-6 and TRBJ2-5; the match to TRBD2 covers 12 bases. This CDR3 has 17 amino acids. The V gene end was trimmed by 2 bases and the J gene end by 7 bases; junction bases not matched to a gene: 11. CDR1 SGHVS and CDR2 FNYEAQ come from the germline V gene. CDR3 bases: TGTGCCAGCAGCTTAAGTCTACTAGCGGGAGGACGGGTGACCCAGTACTTC. The encoded protein is CASSLSLLAGGRVTQYF.

This clonotype has a count of ten or more. The J gene is TRBJ2-1, the V gene TRBV7-2; D assignment may be TRBD1 or TRBD2 (5 bases each). V was trimmed by 4 bases and J by 6 bases, leaving 16 bases between them. The CDR3 loop spans 15 amino acids. CDR1 and CDR2 (germline): SGHTA, FQGNSA. CDR3 sequence reads: CASSYRYQRGNEQFF. The CDR3 nucleotides are TGTGCCAGCAGCTACCGGTACCAGAGGGGCAATGAGCAGTTCTTC.

Only a few counts were recorded for this clonotype. The chain joins TRBV5-1 to TRBJ2-1; possibly TRBD1 or TRBD2 for D (6 bases each). The CDR3 spans 17 residues. Germline V gene lookup returns CDR1 SGHRS and CDR2 YFSETQ. Trimming left V 2 bases short and J 5 bases short, with 20 bases between. CDR3 nucleotides: TGCGCCAGCAGCTTTTCGGGGGCGGGATTGATAGACAATGAGCAGTTCTTC. Protein: CASSFSGAGLIDNEQFF.

The chain recombines TRBV2 with TRBJ2-5; 10 nucleotides align to TRBD2. Germline CDR1 reads SNHLY; CDR2 reads FYNNEI. The CDR3 spans 14 residues. J gave up 3 bases and V 4 bases, and 2 bases lay outside the gene matches. CDR3 sequence: CASSGLAGEETQYF. The CDR3, as DNA: TGTGCCAGCAGTGGGCTAGCGGGGGAAGAGACCCAGTACTTC.

The chain is built from TRBV29-1 and TRBJ2-1, with 9 nucleotides matching TRBD2. Germline loops: CDR1 SQVTM, CDR2 ANQGSEA. This CDR3 comprises 16 residues. V trimming: 8 bases; J trimming: 0 bases; junction bases outside the gene matches: 11. CDR3 in amino acids: CSSSSGIRSSYNEQFF. In DNA form, the CDR3 reads TGCAGCTCTTCTAGCGGGATAAGATCCTCCTACAATGAGCAGTTCTTC.

This clonotype was seen a few times. This chain links TRBV11-3 with TRBJ2-1, with D perhaps TRBD1 (6 bases). Trimming pared 2 bases from V and 6 bases from J, leaving 11 bases between. The CDR3 runs to 14 residues. Germline CDR1 is SGHNT and CDR2 is YENEEA. The CDR3 reads CASSLMGAGNEQFF. The CDR3 DNA sequence: TGTGCCAGCAGCTTAATGGGGGCGGGCAATGAGCAGTTCTTC.

The chain carries TRBV6-1 and TRBJ1-5; the D gene is possibly TRBD1 (6 bases). The ends were cut back, 7 bases at V and 5 bases at J, with 18 bases in the middle. Germline assignment: CDR1 MNHNS and CDR2 SASEGT. This CDR3 contains 15 residues. In DNA form, the CDR3 reads TGTGCCAGCAAATTTACAGGGATCGTGGATCAGCCCCAGCATTTT. It translates to CASKFTGIVDQPQHF.

The chain couples TRBV20-1 to TRBJ2-7; D uncertain. This CDR3 spans 15 amino acids. V lost 0 bases and J lost 3, with 15 bases in between. The germline CDR1 and CDR2 sequences are DFQATT and SNEGSKA (reference sequence). CDR3 sequence: CSARDPLGQDYEQYF. The CDR3 coding sequence is TGCAGTGCTAGAGATCCCCTTGGGCAGGACTACGAGCAGTACTTC.

This chain connects TRBV19 to TRBJ2-1; D not certain. The CDR3 runs 13 residues. Germline-derived CDR1 and CDR2 are LNHDA and SQIVND (reference sequence). V was cut by 4 bases and J by 10 bases, with 14 bases left in between. CDR3 in DNA: TGTGCCAGTAGTACCCCTAGAAAGTTGGAGCAGTTCTTC. It is translated as CASSTPRKLEQFF. Supplemented by reference TRBV19 and TRBJ2-1, the full variable domain reads DGGITQSPKYLFRKEGQNVTLSCEQNLNHDAMYWYRQDPGQGLRLIYYSQIVNDFQKGDIAEGYSVSREKKESFPLTVTSAQKNPTAFYLCASSTPRKLEQFFGPGTRLTVL.

V usage is TRBV6-5 and J usage is TRBJ1-4; no firm D call. Germline CDR1 MNHEY, CDR2 SVGAGI. The length of the CDR3 is 12 residues. V lost 5 bases and J lost 5, with 6 bases in between. The CDR3 nucleotides read TGTGCCAGCAGTGCATTAAATGAAAAACTGTTTTTT. Its protein product is CASSALNEKLFF.

J is TRBJ2-7 and V is TRBV5-1; tentatively, D is TRBD1 (6 bases). The V gene lost 7 bases and the J gene lost 5 bases, with 13 bases spanning the gap. This CDR3 is 12 amino acids long. Germline V gene lookup returns CDR1 SGHRS and CDR2 YFSETQ. The chain's CDR3 is CASYRDVDEQYF. The CDR3 nucleotides read TGCGCCAGCTACAGGGATGTCGACGAGCAGTACTTC.

This clonotype was counted a few times. V usage is TRBV5-6 and J usage is TRBJ1-2; D call uncertain. The CDR3 is made up of 13 amino acids. Trimming cost V 7 bases and J 3 bases, with 13 bases left between them. Germline assignment: CDR1 SGHDT and CDR2 YYEEEE. CDR3 loop: CASQRARHYGYTF. The CDR3 DNA sequence: TGTGCCAGCCAGCGTGCCAGACACTATGGCTACACCTTC.

The table lists this clonotype with a few counts. The V gene is TRBV12-3 or TRBV12-4, the J gene TRBJ2-7; D might be TRBD1 or TRBD2, each matching 5 bases. The CDR3 sequence is 13 residues long. V lost 8 bases to trimming and J lost 3 bases, with 14 bases between them. CDR3 nucleotides: TGTGCCAGCGGGGGATCGCGCTTCTACGAGCAGTACTTC. This sequence encodes CASGGSRFYEQYF.

This chain joins TRBV6-1 and TRBJ2-7; D gene ambiguous. The length of the CDR3 is 12 residues. Germline V gene lookup returns CDR1 MNHNS and CDR2 SASEGT. With 8 bases removed from V and 0 bases from J, the gap between germline ends came to 8 bases. The DNA of the CDR3 is TGTGCCAGCGACATCAACTCCTACGAGCAGTACTTC. It translates to CASDINSYEQYF.

This clonotype came up a few times. V is TRBV6-1 and J is TRBJ2-4, with D tentatively TRBD2 (6 bases). Between the trimmed V and J ends, which lost 5 bases and 5 bases, there was a span of 16 bases. CDR1 is MNHNS and CDR2 is SASEGT in the germline V gene. The CDR3 runs to 15 residues. The CDR3 spells CASSNRLGQQNIQYF. The CDR3 DNA reads TGTGCCAGCAGTAACAGACTAGGACAACAAAACATTCAGTACTTC.

The V gene is TRBV4-1, the J gene TRBJ2-7; maybe TRBD1 (6 bases). This CDR3 has 16 residues. Germline values: CDR1 MGHRA, CDR2 YSYEKL. Trimming stripped 0 bases from V and 0 bases from J, with 12 bases between. CDR3 nucleotides: TGCGCCAGCAGCCAAGATGGGATAGGGGGCTCCTACGAGCAGTACTTC. The encoded protein is CASSQDGIGGSYEQYF.

This clonotype was detected a few times. The rearrangement links TRBV29-1 to TRBJ1-1, with D unclear. CDR1 is SQVTM, CDR2 ANQGSEA, per germline. V lost 4 bases, J lost 1 base, and 4 bases lay in between. The CDR3 is made up of 11 amino acids. Written as DNA, the CDR3 is TGCAGCGTTGCTCGGAACACTGAAGCTTTCTTT. Translated, it gives CSVARNTEAFF.

This clonotype was counted many times. The rearrangement links TRBV7-8 to TRBJ1-1; 7 bases agree with TRBD1. The CDR3 has 15 amino acids. The ends lost 5 bases at V and 1 base at J; junction bases unmatched: 7. Looked up from germline, CDR1 is SGHVS and CDR2 is FQNEAQ. The CDR3 here is CASSPRDRENTEAFF. In nucleotides, the CDR3 is TGTGCCAGCAGCCCAAGGGACAGAGAGAACACTGAAGCTTTCTTT. The whole variable domain, filled in from reference TRBV7-8 and TRBJ1-1, reads GAGVSQSPRYKVAKRGQDVALRCDPISGHVSLFWYQQALGQGPEFLTYFQNEAQLDKSGLPSDRFFAERPEGSVSTLKIQRTQQEDSAVYLCASSPRDRENTEAFFGQGTRLTVV.

A few counts support this clonotype. The genes are TRBV2 and TRBJ1-4; D unresolved. From germline, CDR1 is SNHLY and CDR2 FYNNEI. This CDR3 comprises 14 residues. V was clipped by 4 bases and J by 1 base, with 7 bases between them. This CDR3 reads CASSGRGTNEKLFF. For the CDR3, the DNA is TGTGCCAGCAGTGGACGGGGAACTAATGAAAAACTGTTTTTT.

This clonotype was seen more than once but under ten times. The chain uses TRBV30 and TRBJ2-1, with D possibly being TRBD2 (6 bases). The germline V gene encodes CDR1 GTSNPN and CDR2 SVGIG (reference sequence). Trimming pared 0 bases from V and 10 bases from J, leaving 19 bases between. The CDR3 has 15 amino acids. CDR3 in amino acids: CAWSVARREQGEQFF. The CDR3 bases are TGTGCCTGGAGTGTTGCTAGGAGGGAACAAGGAGAGCAGTTCTTC.

This clonotype was counted a few times. The chain is built from TRBV25-1 and TRBJ2-3; either TRBD1 or TRBD2 may supply D (5 bases each). V was trimmed by 3 bases and J by 7 bases, leaving 14 bases between them. Germline CDR1 and CDR2: MGHDK and SYGVNS. CDR3 length: 14 residues. CDR3 in amino acids: CASSDPGRAHTQYF. CDR3 DNA: TGTGCCAGCAGTGACCCGGGACGGGCACATACGCAGTATTTT. The whole variable domain, remainder taken from reference TRBV25-1 and TRBJ2-3, is EADIYQTPRYLVIGTGKKITLECSQTMGHDKMYWYQQDPGMELHLIHYSYGVNSTEKGDLSSESTVSRIRTEHFPLTLESARPSHTSQYLCASSDPGRAHTQYFGPGTRLTVL.

This chain links TRBV4-1 with TRBJ2-7; D is possibly TRBD1 or TRBD2 (6 bases each). Germline V CDR1 and CDR2: MGHRA, YSYEKL. The CDR3 spans 14 residues. Trimming shortened V by 1 base and J by 3 bases, and 10 bases separated the two germline ends. The CDR3 reads CASSQGRGGYEQYF. In DNA, the CDR3 is TGCGCCAGCAGCCAAGGCAGGGGAGGCTACGAGCAGTACTTC.

This clonotype was seen a handful of times. This chain joins TRBV7-2 and TRBJ1-1; possibly TRBD1 for D (6 bases). CDR1 and CDR2 from the germline V gene are SGHTA and FQGNSA. Trimming cost V 3 bases and J 8 bases, with 13 bases left between them. CDR3 length: 13 amino acids. CDR3: CASSLNIGTEAFF. The CDR3 DNA reads as TGTGCCAGCAGCTTGAATATAGGGACAGAAGCTTTCTTT.